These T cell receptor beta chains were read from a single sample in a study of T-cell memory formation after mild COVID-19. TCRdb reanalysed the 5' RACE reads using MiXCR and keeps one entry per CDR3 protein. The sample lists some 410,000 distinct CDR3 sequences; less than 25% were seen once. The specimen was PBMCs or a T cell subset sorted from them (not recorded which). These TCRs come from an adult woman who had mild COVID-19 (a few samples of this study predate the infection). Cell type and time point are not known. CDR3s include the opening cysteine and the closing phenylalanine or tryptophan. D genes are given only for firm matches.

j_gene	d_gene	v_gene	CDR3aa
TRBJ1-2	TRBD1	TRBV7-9	CASSYPGGTVYGYTF
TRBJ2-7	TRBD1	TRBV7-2	CASTRDRGFEQYF
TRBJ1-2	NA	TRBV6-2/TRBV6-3	CASSSSIGLRYPGDYGYTF
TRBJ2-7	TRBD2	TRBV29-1	CSAVRGDAYEQYF
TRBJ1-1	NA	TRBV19	CASSITILEGEAFF
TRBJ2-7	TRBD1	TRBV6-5	CASSYFTGTGNYEQYF
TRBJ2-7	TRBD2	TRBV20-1	CSASGTSLLYEQYF
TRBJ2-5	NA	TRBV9	CASSPHGQGGAETQYF
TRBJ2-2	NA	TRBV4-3	CASSQDGVGGDGTGELFF
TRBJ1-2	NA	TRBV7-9	CASTPRGRGYGYTF